This T cell receptor beta chain was obtained from a study of cytomegalovirus exposure and HLA in healthy donors. The study's findings and limits: Subsequent analysis found a tendency for first-cohort TCR clusters to co-occur within the 120 or so validation repertoires. In vitro confirmation showed three CMV-associated chains to be CMV antigen specific. Roughly 170 TCR beta chains were listed as cytomegalovirus-associated.

As for this clone: Its antigen is unidentified.

The CDR3 length is 15 residues. V gave up 2 bases and J gave up 5 bases, with 16 bases separating them. The germline CDR1 and CDR2 sequences are MNHEY and SVGAGI. Sequencing used immunoSEQ multiplex PCR; TCRdb keeps in-frame clones, though not all of them. The sample gives fewer than 95,000 clones, 84% of which show up once; about 12% is in the top ten. Separate from the roughly 700-subject first cohort was the approximately 110-subject validation cohort, to which the donors belonged. V and J are TRBV6-5 and TRBJ2-7, with D possibly being TRBD1 (5 bases). The clonotype originates from a woman between 18 and 30 years old in good health and CMV-seropositive. Sample: PBMCs. This chain's CDR3 is CASSYNRQGGHEQYF. DNA for the CDR3: TGTGCCAGCAGTTACAATAGGCAGGGTGGACACGAGCAGTACTTC.